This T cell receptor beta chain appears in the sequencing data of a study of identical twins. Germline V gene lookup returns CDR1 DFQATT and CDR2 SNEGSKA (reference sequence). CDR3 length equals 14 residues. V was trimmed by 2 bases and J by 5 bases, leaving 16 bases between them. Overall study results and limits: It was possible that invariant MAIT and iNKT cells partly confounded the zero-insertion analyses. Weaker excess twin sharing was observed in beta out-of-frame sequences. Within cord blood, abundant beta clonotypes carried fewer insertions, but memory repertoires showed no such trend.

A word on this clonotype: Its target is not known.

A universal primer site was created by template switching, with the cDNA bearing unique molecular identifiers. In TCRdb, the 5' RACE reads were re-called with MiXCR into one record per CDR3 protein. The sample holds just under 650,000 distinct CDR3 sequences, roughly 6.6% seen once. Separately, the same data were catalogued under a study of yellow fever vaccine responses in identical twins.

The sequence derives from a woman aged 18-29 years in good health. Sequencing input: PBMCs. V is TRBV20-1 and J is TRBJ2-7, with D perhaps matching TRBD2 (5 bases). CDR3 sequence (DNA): TGCAGTGCTAGACTAGGGAGCTCAAGGAACGAGCAGTACTTC. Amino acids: CSARLGSSRNEQYF.